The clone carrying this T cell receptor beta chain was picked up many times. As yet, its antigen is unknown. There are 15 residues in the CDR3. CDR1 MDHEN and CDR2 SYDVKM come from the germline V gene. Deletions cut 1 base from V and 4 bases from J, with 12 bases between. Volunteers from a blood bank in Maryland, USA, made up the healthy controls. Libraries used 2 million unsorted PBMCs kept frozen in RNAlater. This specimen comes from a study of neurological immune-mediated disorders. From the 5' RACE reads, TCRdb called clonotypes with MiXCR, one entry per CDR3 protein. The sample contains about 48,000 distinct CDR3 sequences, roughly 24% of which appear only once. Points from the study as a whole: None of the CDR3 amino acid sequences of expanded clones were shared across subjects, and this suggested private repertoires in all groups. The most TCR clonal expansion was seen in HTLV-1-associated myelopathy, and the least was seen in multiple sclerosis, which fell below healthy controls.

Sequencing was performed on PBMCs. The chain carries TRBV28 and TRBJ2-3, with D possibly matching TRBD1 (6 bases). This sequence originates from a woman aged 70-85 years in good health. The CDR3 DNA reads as TGTGCCAGCAGTTTATCCCTGGGGGCTTCAGATACGCAGTATTTT. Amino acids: CASSLSLGASDTQYF.